This T cell receptor beta chain was captured in a study of regulatory T cells in long-lasting Graves disease. The study's findings and limits: Persistent Graves' cases showed lower TCR diversity than newly diagnosed cases. Persistent patients shared about 2,800 public clonotypes among themselves. Newly diagnosed patients shared fewer, at 900 to 1,000.

According to the study, TCR beta libraries were built with iRepertoire HTBI primers and CDR3-region Arm-PCR. TCRdb re-called the multiplex PCR reads with MiXCR, one entry per CDR3 protein. The sample comprises about 400,000 distinct CDR3 sequences, under 25% of which are singletons, and less than 25% rests with the top ten. The time point: persistent/refractory GD, antithyroid drugs over 5 years with positive TRAb. Following extraction of RNA from PBMCs, that RNA was used to make the TCR library. This clonotype came up many times. Its antigen is unknown. This TCR came from a female donor with Graves disease. The material sequenced was peripheral blood mononuclear cells (PBMCs), taken when the disease was refractory, from a patient treated with antithyroid drugs.

CDR3 region: CASSPMPRLAKNIQYF. The CDR3 DNA reads TGTGCCAGCTCACCGATGCCCAGACTGGCCAAAAACATTCAGTACTTC. The rearrangement links TRBV18 to TRBJ2-4; D is unclear. The germline gives CDR1 KGHSH, CDR2 LQKENI. The ends were cut back, 3 bases at V and 1 base at J, with 13 bases in the middle. CDR3 size: 16 residues.